This TCR beta chain originates from a study of memory CD4+ T cells and cytomegalovirus serostatus. The sort gate was single viable CD3+CD4+CD8-CD45RO+ cells for memory CD4+ T cells. Per the original methods: Out-of-frame sequences were removed, leaving roughly 2,200,000 distinct TCRbeta sequences. Data came from immunoSEQ multiplex PCR; TCRdb stores just in-frame clones and leaves some out. The V and J calls and clone size come from that table; D and trimming were worked out from the DNA. The sample shows about 44,000 clones, roughly three quarters of them seen only once. This CDR3 spans 14 amino acids. Trimming cost V 2 bases and J 8 bases; bases outside gene matches: 7. Germline V gene data show CDR1 as SNHLY and CDR2 as FYNNEI.

The material sequenced was memory CD4+ T cells from blood. V and J are TRBV2 and TRBJ1-2; 8 bases align to TRBD1. This clonotype originated in an adult in good health and CMV-seronegative. The CDR3 region is CASSEQGALSGYTF. The CDR3 DNA sequence: TGTGCCAGCAGTGAACAGGGGGCGCTTAGCGGCTACACCTTC.